Listed below are T cell receptor beta chains from one sample, sequenced in a study of CD8+CD57+ T cells in acquired aplastic anemia. TCRdb reprocessed the reads with MiXCR, giving one entry per CDR3 protein. The data show fewer than 200,000 distinct CDR3 sequences, about three fifths seen once. Sequencing used sorted CD4+, CD8+, or CD8+CD57+ T cells (not recorded which) from PBMCs. Receptors were obtained from a human donor in good health. Each CDR3 is given with its conserved first and last residue. D genes are given only for firm matches. A row's size may be missing; if present it is once, few, many or a size class.

J gene,clone size,D gene,V gene,CDR3 protein,CDR3 DNA
TRBJ2-2,once,TRBD1,TRBV9,CASSDRRTGTAGELFF,TGTGCCAGCAGCGATCGGAGGACAGGGACGGCCGGGGAGCTGTTTTTT
TRBJ2-7,NA,TRBD1,TRBV2,CASGLGQDYEQYF,TGTGCCAGCGGTCTTGGACAGGATTACGAGCAGTACTTC
TRBJ2-7,NA,TRBD1,TRBV2,CAIGTGWYEQYF,TGTGCCATTGGGACAGGTTGGTACGAGCAGTACTTC
TRBJ1-4,NA,NA,TRBV6-2/TRBV6-3,CASSYLTGTEEKLFF,TGTGCCAGCAGTTACCTAACCGGGACGGAAGAAAAACTGTTTTTT
TRBJ1-1,NA,NA,TRBV20-1,CKGPENTEAFF,TGCAAGGGCCCAGAGAACACTGAAGCTTTCTTT
TRBJ1-3,many,NA,TRBV9,CASSPGHSGNTIYF,TGTGCCAGCAGCCCTGGTCACTCTGGAAACACCATATATTTT
TRBJ1-3,NA,TRBD1,TRBV20-1,CSAMQGASGNTIYF,TGCAGTGCTATGCAGGGGGCATCAGGAAACACCATATATTTT
TRBJ2-7,few,NA,TRBV5-6,CASSLGANYEQYF,TGTGCCAGCAGCTTAGGTGCGAATTACGAGCAGTACTTC
TRBJ2-7,NA,TRBD1,TRBV29-1,CSVRERQGYYEQYF,TGCAGCGTCCGCGAAAGACAGGGATACTACGAGCAGTACTTC
TRBJ2-3,many,TRBD1,TRBV5-8,CASSLGTLDRGRGDTQYF,TGTGCCAGCAGCTTGGGGACTTTGGACAGGGGGCGTGGAGATACGCAGTATTTT
TRBJ2-7,NA,TRBD2,TRBV7-9,CASSSTSGMPLDEQYF,TGTGCCAGCAGTTCAACTAGCGGGATGCCACTCGACGAGCAGTACTTC
TRBJ1-2,NA,TRBD1,TRBV20-1,CSARDGRDRNYGYTF,TGCAGTGCTAGAGATGGAAGGGACAGGAACTATGGCTACACCTTC
TRBJ1-3,NA,NA,TRBV11-1,CASSFAIYF,TGTGCCAGCAGCTTCGCCATATATTTT
TRBJ2-1,many,TRBD2,TRBV15,CATSRSGLAGEGEQFF,TGTGCCACCAGCAGATCTGGACTAGCGGGAGAAGGCGAGCAGTTCTTC
TRBJ2-7,NA,NA,TRBV7-4,CASSSGPIYEQYF,TGTGCCAGCAGCTCAGGACCCATCTACGAGCAGTACTTC
TRBJ2-7,NA,NA,TRBV6-5,CASTRHAELSYEQYF,TGTGCCAGCACCCGCCACGCGGAGCTCTCCTACGAGCAGTACTTC
TRBJ2-7,NA,TRBD1,TRBV29-1,CSVEDLGTARSYEQYF,TGCAGCGTTGAGGACCTCGGGACAGCTCGATCCTACGAGCAGTACTTC
TRBJ2-5,few,TRBD1,TRBV7-9,CASSGQVQETQYF,TGTGCCAGCTCTGGACAGGTCCAAGAGACCCAGTACTTC
TRBJ2-7,many,TRBD1,TRBV7-8,CASSPEGRRDRSHEQYF,TGTGCCAGCAGCCCGGAGGGACGCCGGGACAGGTCTCACGAGCAGTACTTC
TRBJ2-2,once,TRBD2,TRBV7-2,CASNHDPAGVATGELVF,TGTGCCAGCAACCACGACCCAGCGGGAGTGGCCACCGGGGAGCTGGTTTTT
TRBJ1-1,NA,NA,TRBV10-3,CAIWDPLTGNTEAFF,TGTGCCATCTGGGACCCCTTAACGGGGAACACTGAAGCTTTCTTT
TRBJ2-7,NA,TRBD1,TRBV10-3,CAISADRGACKQYF,TGTGCCATCAGCGCCGACAGGGGCGCCTGCAAGCAGTACTTC
TRBJ1-5,once,NA,TRBV25-1,CASSAHGSQPQHF,TGTGCCAGCAGTGCTCATGGGAGTCAGCCCCAGCATTTT
TRBJ1-1,few,NA,TRBV10-3,CAISLTVEDTEAFF,TGTGCCATCAGTTTGACAGTAGAGGATACTGAAGCTTTCTTT
TRBJ1-2,NA,TRBD1,TRBV15,CATSSTGVDYGYTF,TGTGCCACCAGCAGTACAGGGGTGGACTATGGCTACACCTTC
TRBJ1-6,NA,NA,TRBV15,CATSNRDAESPLHF,TGTGCCACCAGCAACCGGGACGCGGAATCACCCCTCCACTTT
TRBJ1-3,many,NA,TRBV20-1,CSARDSPNSGNTIYF,TGCAGTGCTAGGGACTCCCCGAACTCTGGAAACACCATATATTTT
TRBJ2-7,NA,TRBD1,TRBV20-1,CSAHGQDTYEQYF,TGCAGTGCACACGGACAGGATACCTACGAGCAGTACTTC
TRBJ2-7,NA,TRBD1,TRBV5-1,CASSQEQGLRVEQYF,TGCGCCAGCAGCCAGGAACAGGGGCTACGGGTGGAGCAGTACTTC
TRBJ2-1,NA,TRBD1,TRBV9,CASSVGQEAYNEQFF,TGTGCCAGCAGCGTTGGACAGGAGGCCTACAATGAGCAGTTCTTC
TRBJ2-1,many,TRBD2,TRBV20-1,CSARDRGRTSGRPSSYNEQFF,TGCAGTGCTAGAGATCGGGGCCGGACTAGCGGGAGGCCTAGCTCCTACAATGAGCAGTTCTTC
TRBJ2-5,few,NA,TRBV20-1,CSAARQIQETQYF,TGCAGTGCTGCCCGACAAATCCAAGAGACCCAGTACTTC
TRBJ1-6,NA,NA,TRBV7-9,CASSSEQGFFNSPPHF,TGTGCCAGCAGCTCGGAACAGGGTTTCTTCAATTCACCCCCCCACTTT
TRBJ2-7,many,TRBD1,TRBV2,CASSGRSGQSYEQYF,TGTGCCAGCAGTGGGAGATCGGGACAGTCCTACGAGCAGTACTTC
TRBJ2-2,NA,TRBD2,TRBV27,CASSSSSGNPGKLFF,TGTGCCAGCAGTTCGTCTAGCGGGAATCCCGGGAAGCTGTTTTTT
TRBJ2-2,NA,TRBD2,TRBV19,CASSKLAGANTGELFF,TGTGCCAGTAGTAAGCTAGCGGGAGCGAACACCGGGGAGCTGTTTTTT
TRBJ2-2,NA,TRBD2,TRBV24-1,CATSDSRETSGGNTGELFF,TGTGCCACCAGTGATTCCCGGGAGACTAGCGGGGGCAACACCGGGGAGCTGTTTTTT
TRBJ2-3,many,NA,TRBV7-8,CASSSHTDTQYF,TGTGCCAGCAGCTCTCACACAGATACGCAGTATTTT
TRBJ2-7,NA,NA,TRBV19,CASSIVGRAPYEQYF,TGTGCCAGTAGTATAGTTGGCAGAGCCCCCTACGAGCAGTACTTC
TRBJ1-3,NA,NA,TRBV29-1,CSASPQGNTIYF,TGCAGCGCCAGTCCGCAGGGGAACACCATATATTTT
TRBJ1-5,NA,NA,TRBV20-1,CSARGQGNQPQHF,TGCAGTGCTAGGGGTCAGGGGAATCAGCCCCAGCATTTT
TRBJ2-7,many,NA,TRBV2,CASSEGPGVLSYEQYF,TGTGCCAGCAGTGAAGGGCCAGGGGTCCTCTCCTACGAGCAGTACTTC
TRBJ2-7,NA,TRBD2,TRBV2,CASTRLAGGSEQYF,TGTGCCAGCACCAGACTAGCGGGAGGAAGCGAGCAGTACTTC
TRBJ2-5,NA,NA,TRBV7-7,CASSLGHKEGRETQYF,TGTGCTAGCAGCTTAGGGCATAAAGAGGGACGAGAGACCCAGTACTTC
TRBJ2-5,NA,NA,TRBV29-1,CSALQGFQETQYF,TGCAGCGCCCTACAGGGTTTCCAAGAGACCCAGTACTTC
TRBJ1-6,NA,NA,TRBV25-1,CASSELVPSYSPLHF,TGTGCCAGCAGTGAATTGGTCCCCAGTTATTCACCCCTCCACTTT
TRBJ1-1,NA,TRBD1,TRBV20-1,CSARGTDRGANTEAFF,TGCAGTGCTAGAGGCACTGACAGGGGTGCGAACACTGAAGCTTTCTTT
TRBJ1-6,NA,TRBD1,TRBV5-1,CASSPDRVTGNSPLHF,TGCGCCAGCAGCCCAGACAGGGTGACGGGTAATTCACCCCTCCACTTT
TRBJ2-1,NA,NA,TRBV20-1,CSAPEAGNNYNEQFF,TGCAGTGCACCCGAGGCAGGTAACAATTACAATGAGCAGTTCTTC
TRBJ2-7,few,TRBD1,TRBV7-2,CASSGQVSYEQYF,TGTGCCAGCAGCGGACAGGTCTCCTACGAGCAGTACTTC
TRBJ2-7,few,NA,TRBV6-5,CASSQEPREQGSPYEQYF,TGTGCCAGCAGTCAGGAGCCTAGGGAACAGGGCTCCCCCTACGAGCAGTACTTC
TRBJ2-2,NA,NA,TRBV27,CASSFIGDQNTGELFF,TGTGCCAGCAGTTTTATAGGGGACCAAAACACCGGGGAGCTGTTTTTT
TRBJ1-1,NA,NA,TRBV20-1,CSAGSVGRPTEAFF,TGCAGTGCTGGCTCAGTCGGACGGCCCACTGAAGCTTTCTTT
TRBJ2-1,many,TRBD2,TRBV7-8,CASSHPGTSGPNEQFF,TGTGCCAGCAGCCATCCCGGGACTAGCGGACCAAATGAGCAGTTCTTC
TRBJ1-1,NA,NA,TRBV9,CASRGGSTEAFF,TGTGCCAGCAGGGGGGGGTCTACTGAAGCTTTCTTT
TRBJ2-2,NA,NA,TRBV10-3,CAISRSSGDTGELFF,TGTGCCATCAGCCGATCTTCAGGTGACACCGGGGAGCTGTTTTTT